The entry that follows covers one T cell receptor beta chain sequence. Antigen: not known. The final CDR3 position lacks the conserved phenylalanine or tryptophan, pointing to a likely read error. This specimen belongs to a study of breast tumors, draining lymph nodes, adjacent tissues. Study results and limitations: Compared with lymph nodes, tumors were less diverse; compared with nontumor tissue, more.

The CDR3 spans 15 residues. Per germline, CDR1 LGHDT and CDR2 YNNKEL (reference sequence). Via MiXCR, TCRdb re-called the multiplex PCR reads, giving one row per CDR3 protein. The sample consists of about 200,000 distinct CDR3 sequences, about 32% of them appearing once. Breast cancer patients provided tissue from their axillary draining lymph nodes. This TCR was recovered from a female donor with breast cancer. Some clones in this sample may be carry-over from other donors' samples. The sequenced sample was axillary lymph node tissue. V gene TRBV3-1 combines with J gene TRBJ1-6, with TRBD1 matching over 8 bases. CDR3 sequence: CASSRYRGANSPLHL. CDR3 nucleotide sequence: TGCGCCAGCAGCCGCTACAGGGGGGCAAATTCACCCCTCCACCTT.